These 5 T cell receptor beta chains originate from one sample sequenced in a study of blood T cells in healthy people across ages. The use of a sample-barcoded 5' primer and a J-beta primer mix characterized a second PCR of about 7 to 12 cycles. TCRdb called the 5' RACE reads again in MiXCR, with one record for every CDR3 protein. The sample consists of 1.5 million to 2 million distinct CDR3 sequences, less than 50% of them appearing once. The sample consisted of blood. The receptors were sampled from a woman in her thirties or forties in good health.

This clonotype appeared a few times. The V gene is TRBV2, the J gene TRBJ2-1; a weak D match, TRBD2 (6 bases). V lost 5 bases to trimming and J lost 4 bases, with 18 bases between them. This CDR3 spans 16 amino acids. Per germline, CDR1 SNHLY and CDR2 FYNNEI. The CDR3 sequence is CASSYGTASRYNEQFF. The CDR3 DNA reads as TGTGCCAGCAGTTACGGGACTGCATCCCGTTACAATGAGCAGTTCTTC.

This clonotype has only a few counts. V is TRBV20-1 and J is TRBJ2-7; maybe TRBD2 (5 bases). The V and J ends lost 3 bases and 2 bases respectively, with 17 bases between them. The V gene's germline CDR1 is DFQATT and CDR2 SNEGSKA (reference sequence). CDR3 length: 15 residues. Here the CDR3 DNA reads TGCAGTGCTAGTCCGAGGGTGAGGGTGACCTACGAGCAGTACTTC. It is translated as CSASPRVRVTYEQYF.

The chain is built from TRBV24-1 and TRBJ2-6; D may match TRBD1 or TRBD2 (5 bases each). Trimming took 7 bases from V and 0 from J, leaving 21 bases between them. Germline assignment: CDR1 KGHDR and CDR2 SFDVKD. The CDR3 sequence is 19 residues long. CDR3 protein: CATSPTREKGFSGANVLTF. DNA for the CDR3: TGTGCCACCAGCCCAACAAGGGAGAAGGGGTTCTCTGGGGCCAACGTCCTGACTTTC.

In its sample, this clonotype was seen a few times. The gene calls are TRBV27 and TRBJ2-1, with 8 positions matching TRBD1. Trimming cost V 5 bases and J 2 bases; bases outside gene matches: 5. Germline V CDR1 and CDR2: MNHEY, SMNVEV (reference sequence). The CDR3 has 15 amino acids. The chain's CDR3 is CASSIWTGPYNEQFF. The CDR3 region has the DNA TGTGCCAGCAGTATTTGGACAGGGCCCTACAATGAGCAGTTCTTC.

Comments on this clonotype: Just one base apart from a much larger clone, this may be a read error. The chain is built from TRBV11-1 and TRBJ2-7; 12 bases map to TRBD1. The DNA end is more similar to TRBJ2-5, so the J call may be wrong. This CDR3 contains 14 residues. Germline CDR1 is SGHAT and CDR2 is FQDESV (reference sequence). The CDR3 region is CASSWDRGHETQYF. In DNA, the CDR3 is TGTGCCAGCAGTTGGGACAGGGGGCACGAGACCCAGTACTTC.